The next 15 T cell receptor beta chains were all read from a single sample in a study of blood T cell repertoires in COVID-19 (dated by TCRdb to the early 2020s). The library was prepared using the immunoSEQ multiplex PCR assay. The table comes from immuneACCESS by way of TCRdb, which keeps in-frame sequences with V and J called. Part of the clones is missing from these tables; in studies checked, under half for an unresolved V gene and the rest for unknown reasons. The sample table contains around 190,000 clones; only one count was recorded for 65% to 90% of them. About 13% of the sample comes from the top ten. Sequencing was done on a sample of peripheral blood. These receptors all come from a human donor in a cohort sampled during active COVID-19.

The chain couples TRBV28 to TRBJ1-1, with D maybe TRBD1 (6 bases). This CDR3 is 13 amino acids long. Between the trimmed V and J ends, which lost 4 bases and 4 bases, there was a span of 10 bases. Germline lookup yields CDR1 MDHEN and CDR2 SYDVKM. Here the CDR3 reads CASSWGGLTEAFF. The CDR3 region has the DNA TGTGCCAGCAGTTGGGGGGGGCTCACTGAAGCTTTCTTT.

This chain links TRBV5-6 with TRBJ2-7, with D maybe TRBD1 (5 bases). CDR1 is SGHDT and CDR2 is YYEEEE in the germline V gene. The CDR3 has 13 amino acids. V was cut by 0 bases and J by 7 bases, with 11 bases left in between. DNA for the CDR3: TGTGCCAGCAGCTTGGGCAGGGCACTTGAGCAGTACTTC. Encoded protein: CASSLGRALEQYF.

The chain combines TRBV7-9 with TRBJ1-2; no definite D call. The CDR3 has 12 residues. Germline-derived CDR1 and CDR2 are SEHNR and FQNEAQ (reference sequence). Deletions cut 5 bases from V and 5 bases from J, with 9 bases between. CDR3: CASSLGWYGYTF. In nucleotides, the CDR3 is TGTGCCAGCAGCCTCGGTTGGTATGGCTACACCTTC.

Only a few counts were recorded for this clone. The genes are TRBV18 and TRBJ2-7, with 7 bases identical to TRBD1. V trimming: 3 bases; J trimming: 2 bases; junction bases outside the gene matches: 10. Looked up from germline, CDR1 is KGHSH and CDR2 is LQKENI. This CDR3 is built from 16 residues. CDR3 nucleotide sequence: TGTGCCAGCTCACCGCAAGGGACAGTACAACCCTACGAGCAGTACTTC. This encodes CASSPQGTVQPYEQYF.

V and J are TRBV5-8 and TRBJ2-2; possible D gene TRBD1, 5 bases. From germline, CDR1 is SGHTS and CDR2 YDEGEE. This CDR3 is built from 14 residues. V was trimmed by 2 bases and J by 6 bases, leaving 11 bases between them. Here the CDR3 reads CASSLIQGAGELFF. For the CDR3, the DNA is TGTGCCAGCAGCTTAATTCAGGGCGCCGGGGAGCTGTTTTTT.

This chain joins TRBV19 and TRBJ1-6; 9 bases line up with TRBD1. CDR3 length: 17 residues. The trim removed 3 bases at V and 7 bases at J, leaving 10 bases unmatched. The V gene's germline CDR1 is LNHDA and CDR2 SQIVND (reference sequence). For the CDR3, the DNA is TGTGCCAGTAGTATTGTCCCGGGACAGGGACCGAATTCACCCCTCCACTTT. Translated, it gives CASSIVPGQGPNSPLHF.

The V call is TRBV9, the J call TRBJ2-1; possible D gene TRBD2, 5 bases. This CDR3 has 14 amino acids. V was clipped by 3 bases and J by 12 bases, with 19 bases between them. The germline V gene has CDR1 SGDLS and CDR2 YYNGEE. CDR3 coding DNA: TGTGCCAGCAGCGCAACTGTAACTCCCCGGGGGCAGTTCTTC. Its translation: CASSATVTPRGQFF.

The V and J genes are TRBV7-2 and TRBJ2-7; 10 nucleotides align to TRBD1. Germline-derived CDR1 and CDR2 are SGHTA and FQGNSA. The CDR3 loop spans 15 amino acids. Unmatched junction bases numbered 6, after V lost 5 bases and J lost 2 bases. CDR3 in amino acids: CASSPGTGAAYEQYF. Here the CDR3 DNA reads TGTGCCAGCAGCCCTGGGACAGGGGCCGCCTACGAGCAGTACTTC. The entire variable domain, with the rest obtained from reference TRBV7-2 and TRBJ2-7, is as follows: GAGVSQSPSNKVTEKGKDVELRCDPISGHTALYWYRQSLGQGLEFLIYFQGNSAPDKSGLPSDRFSAERTGGSVSTLTIQRTQQEDSAVYLCASSPGTGAAYEQYFGPGTRLTVT.

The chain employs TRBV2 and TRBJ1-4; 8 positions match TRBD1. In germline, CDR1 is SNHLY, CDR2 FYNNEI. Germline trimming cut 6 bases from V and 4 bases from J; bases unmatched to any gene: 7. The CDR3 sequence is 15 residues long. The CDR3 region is CASSDRTGFNEKLFF. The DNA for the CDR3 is TGTGCCAGCAGCGATAGGACAGGGTTTAATGAAAAACTGTTTTTT.

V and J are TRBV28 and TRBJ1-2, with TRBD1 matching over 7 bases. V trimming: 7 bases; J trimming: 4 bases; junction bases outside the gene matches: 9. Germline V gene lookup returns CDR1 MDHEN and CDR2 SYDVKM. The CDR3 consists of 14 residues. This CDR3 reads CASIQGGAGYGYTF. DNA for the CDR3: TGTGCCAGCATCCAAGGGGGCGCCGGCTATGGCTACACCTTC.

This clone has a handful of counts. This CDR3 reads CASGTSTYNEQFF. In DNA, the CDR3 is TGCGCCAGTGGGACATCAACCTACAATGAGCAGTTCTTC. The V gene is TRBV10-1, the J gene TRBJ2-1; weak D call: TRBD1 (6 bases). Trimming left V 9 bases short and J 2 bases short, with 11 bases between. CDR1 is WNHNN, CDR2 SYGVQD, per germline (reference sequence). The CDR3 totals 13 residues.

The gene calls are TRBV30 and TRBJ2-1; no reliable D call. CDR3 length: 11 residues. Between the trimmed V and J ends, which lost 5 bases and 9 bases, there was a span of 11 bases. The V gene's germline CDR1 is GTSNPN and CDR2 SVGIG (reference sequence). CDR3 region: CAWGIGSEQFF. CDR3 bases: TGTGCCTGGGGTATCGGGTCTGAGCAGTTCTTC.

The CDR3 nucleotides are TGCGCCAGCAGCTCCCAGGCCCAGGGCACTGAAGCTTTCTTT. Translation gives CASSSQAQGTEAFF. V and J are TRBV5-1 and TRBJ1-1, with D possibly being TRBD1 (5 bases). Germline CDR1 is SGHRS and CDR2 is YFSETQ. The germline V and J ends were trimmed by 3 bases and 4 bases, with 13 bases remaining between them. CDR3 size: 14 residues.

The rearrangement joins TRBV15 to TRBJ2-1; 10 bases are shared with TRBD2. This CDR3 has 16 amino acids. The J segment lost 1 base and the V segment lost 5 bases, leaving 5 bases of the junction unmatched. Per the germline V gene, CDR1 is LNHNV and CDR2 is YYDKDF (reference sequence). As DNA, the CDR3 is TGTGCCACCAGCCGGAGACTAGCGGGTTCCTACAATGAGCAGTTCTTC. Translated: CATSRRLAGSYNEQFF. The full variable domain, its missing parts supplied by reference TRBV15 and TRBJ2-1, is DAMVIQNPRYQVTQFGKPVTLSCSQTLNHNVMYWYQQKSSQAPKLLFHYYDKDFNNEADTPDNFQSRRPNTSFCFLDIRSPGLGDTAMYLCATSRRLAGSYNEQFFGPGTRLTVL.

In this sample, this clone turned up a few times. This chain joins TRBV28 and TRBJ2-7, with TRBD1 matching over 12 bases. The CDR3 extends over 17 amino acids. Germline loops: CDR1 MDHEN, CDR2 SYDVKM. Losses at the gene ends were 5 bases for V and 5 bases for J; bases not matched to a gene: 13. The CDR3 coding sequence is TGTGCCAGCAGTGGGCCGGGACAGGGGGCGCGTATCAACGAGCAGTACTTC. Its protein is CASSGPGQGARINEQYF.